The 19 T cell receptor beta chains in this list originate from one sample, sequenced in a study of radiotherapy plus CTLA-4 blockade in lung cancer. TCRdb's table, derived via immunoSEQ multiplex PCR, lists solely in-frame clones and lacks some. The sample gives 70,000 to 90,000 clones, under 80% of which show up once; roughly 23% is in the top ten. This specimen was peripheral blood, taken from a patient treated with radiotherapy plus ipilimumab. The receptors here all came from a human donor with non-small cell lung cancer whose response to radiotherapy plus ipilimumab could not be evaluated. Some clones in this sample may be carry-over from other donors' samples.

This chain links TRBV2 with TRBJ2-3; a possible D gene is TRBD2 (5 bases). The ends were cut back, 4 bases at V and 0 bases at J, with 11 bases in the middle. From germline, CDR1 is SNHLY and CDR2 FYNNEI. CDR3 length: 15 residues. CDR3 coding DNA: TGTGCCAGCAGTGTACGGGGAACTAGCACAGATACGCAGTATTTT. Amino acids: CASSVRGTSTDTQYF.

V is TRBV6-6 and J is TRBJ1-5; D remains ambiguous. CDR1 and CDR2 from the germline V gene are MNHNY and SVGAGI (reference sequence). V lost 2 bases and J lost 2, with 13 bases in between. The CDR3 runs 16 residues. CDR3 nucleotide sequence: TGTGCCAGCAGTTACCCCCGGAGGGTGGGCAATCAGCCCCAGCATTTT. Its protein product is CASSYPRRVGNQPQHF.

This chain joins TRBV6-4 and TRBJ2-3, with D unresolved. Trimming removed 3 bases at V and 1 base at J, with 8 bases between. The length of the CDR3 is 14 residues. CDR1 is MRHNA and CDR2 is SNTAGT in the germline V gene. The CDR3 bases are TGTGCCAGCAGTGAGCGGTTCGGCACAGATACGCAGTATTTT. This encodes CASSERFGTDTQYF.

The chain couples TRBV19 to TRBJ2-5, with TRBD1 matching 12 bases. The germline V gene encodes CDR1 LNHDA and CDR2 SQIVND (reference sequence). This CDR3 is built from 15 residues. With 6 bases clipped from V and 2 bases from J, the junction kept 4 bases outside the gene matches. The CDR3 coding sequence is TGTGCCAGTAGGGGGACAGGGGGCTATCAAGAGACCCAGTACTTC. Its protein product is CASRGTGGYQETQYF.

The CDR3 coding sequence is TGCGCCAGCAGCCAAGATGTCCACAGGGCTGGAGATACGCAGTATTTT. The encoded protein is CASSQDVHRAGDTQYF. The chain employs TRBV4-3 and TRBJ2-3; TRBD1 might be the D (6 bases). Trimming took off 0 bases at V and 5 bases at J, with 15 bases between the two ends. CDR1 is LGHNA and CDR2 is YSLEER in the germline V gene. This CDR3 is 16 amino acids long.

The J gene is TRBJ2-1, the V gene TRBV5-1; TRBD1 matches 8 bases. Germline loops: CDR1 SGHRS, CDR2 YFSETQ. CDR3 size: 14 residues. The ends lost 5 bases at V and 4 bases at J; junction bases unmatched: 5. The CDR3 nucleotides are TGCGCCAGCAGTCGACAGGGGTTGTACAATGAGCAGTTCTTC. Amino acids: CASSRQGLYNEQFF.

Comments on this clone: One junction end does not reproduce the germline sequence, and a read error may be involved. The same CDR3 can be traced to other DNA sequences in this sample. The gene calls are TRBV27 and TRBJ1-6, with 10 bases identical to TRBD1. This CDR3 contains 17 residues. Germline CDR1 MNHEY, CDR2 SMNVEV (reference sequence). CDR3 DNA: TGCGCCAGCAGTACCCGGGACAGGGGAGGATGGGATTCACCCCTCCACTTT. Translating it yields CASSTRDRGGWDSPLHF.

CDR3 region: CASSPGHYNSPLHF. Here the CDR3 DNA reads TGTGCCAGCAGCCCCGGACACTATAATTCACCCCTCCACTTT. This rearrangement joins TRBV11-2 to TRBJ1-6, with a possible D match to TRBD1 (5 bases). CDR1 and CDR2 from the germline V gene are SGHAT and FQNNGV. The CDR3 contains 14 residues. The germline V and J ends were trimmed by 5 bases and 3 bases, with 8 bases remaining between them. The entire variable domain, with the rest obtained from reference TRBV11-2 and TRBJ1-6, is as follows: EAGVAQSPRYKIIEKRQSVAFWCNPISGHATLYWYQQILGQGPKLLIQFQNNGVVDDSQLPKDRFSAERLKGVDSTLKIQPAKLEDSAVYLCASSPGHYNSPLHFGNGTRLTVT.

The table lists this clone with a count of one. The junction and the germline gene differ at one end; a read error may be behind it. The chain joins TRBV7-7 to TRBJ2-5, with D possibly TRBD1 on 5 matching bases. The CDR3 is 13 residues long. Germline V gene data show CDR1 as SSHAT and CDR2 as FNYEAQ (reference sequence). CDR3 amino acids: CASSPGFGETQYF. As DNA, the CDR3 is TGTGCTAGCAGTCCAGGGTTTGGTGAGACCCAGTACTTC.

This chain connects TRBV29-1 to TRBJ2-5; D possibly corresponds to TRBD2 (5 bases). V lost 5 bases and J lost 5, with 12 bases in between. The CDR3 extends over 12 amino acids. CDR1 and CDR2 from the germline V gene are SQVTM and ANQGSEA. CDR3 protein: CSVKRESETQYF. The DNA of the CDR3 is TGCAGCGTTAAGAGGGAATCCGAGACCCAGTACTTC.

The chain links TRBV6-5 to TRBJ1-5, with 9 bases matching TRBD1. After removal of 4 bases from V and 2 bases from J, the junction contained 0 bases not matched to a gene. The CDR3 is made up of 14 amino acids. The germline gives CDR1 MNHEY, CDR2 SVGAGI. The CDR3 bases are TGTGCCAGCAGTTGGGACAGGGGCAATCAGCCCCAGCATTTT. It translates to CASSWDRGNQPQHF.

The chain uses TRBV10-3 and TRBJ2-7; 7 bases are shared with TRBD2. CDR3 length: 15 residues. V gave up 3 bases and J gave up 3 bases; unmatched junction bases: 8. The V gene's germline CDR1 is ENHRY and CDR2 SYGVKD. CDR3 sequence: CAISDSGRPHYEQYF. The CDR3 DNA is TGTGCCATCAGTGACTCCGGGAGGCCCCACTACGAGCAGTACTTC.

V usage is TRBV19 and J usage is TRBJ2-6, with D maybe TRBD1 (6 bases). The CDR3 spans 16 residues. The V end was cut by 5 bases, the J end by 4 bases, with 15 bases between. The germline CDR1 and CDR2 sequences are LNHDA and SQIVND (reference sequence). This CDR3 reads CASSALQGAGANVLTF. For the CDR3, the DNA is TGTGCCAGTAGTGCCCTACAGGGCGCGGGGGCCAACGTCCTGACTTTC.

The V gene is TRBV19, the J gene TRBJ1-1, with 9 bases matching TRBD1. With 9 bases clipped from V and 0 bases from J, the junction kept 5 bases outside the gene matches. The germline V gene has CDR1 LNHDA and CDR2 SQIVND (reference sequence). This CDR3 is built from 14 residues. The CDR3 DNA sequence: TGTGCCAGCCAGGACAGGGGAATGAACACTGAAGCTTTCTTT. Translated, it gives CASQDRGMNTEAFF.

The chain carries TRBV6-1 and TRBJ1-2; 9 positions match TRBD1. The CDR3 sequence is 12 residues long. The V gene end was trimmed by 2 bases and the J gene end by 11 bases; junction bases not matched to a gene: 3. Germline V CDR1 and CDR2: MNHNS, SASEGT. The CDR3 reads CASSERGQGYTF. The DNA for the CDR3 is TGTGCCAGCAGTGAAAGGGGACAGGGTTACACCTTC.

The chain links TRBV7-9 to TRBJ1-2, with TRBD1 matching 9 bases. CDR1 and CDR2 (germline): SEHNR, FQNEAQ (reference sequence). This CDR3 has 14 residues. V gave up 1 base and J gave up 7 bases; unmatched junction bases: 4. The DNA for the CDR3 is TGTGCCAGCAGCTTAGTCCTGACAGGGGGTGGCTACACCTTC. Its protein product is CASSLVLTGGGYTF.

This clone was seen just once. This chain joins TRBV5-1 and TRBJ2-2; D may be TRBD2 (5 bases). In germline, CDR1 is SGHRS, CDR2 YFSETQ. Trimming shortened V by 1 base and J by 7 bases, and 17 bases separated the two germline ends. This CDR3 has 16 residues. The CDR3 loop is CASSLRQLTEGGELFF. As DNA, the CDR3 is TGCGCCAGCAGCTTGAGGCAACTTACCGAGGGCGGGGAGCTGTTTTTT. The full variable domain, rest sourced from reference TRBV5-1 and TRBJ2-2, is KAGVTQTPRYLIKTRGQQVTLSCSPISGHRSVSWYQQTPGQGLQFLFEYFSETQRNKGNFPGRFSGRQFSNSRSEMNVSTLELGDSALYLCASSLRQLTEGGELFFGEGSRLTVL.

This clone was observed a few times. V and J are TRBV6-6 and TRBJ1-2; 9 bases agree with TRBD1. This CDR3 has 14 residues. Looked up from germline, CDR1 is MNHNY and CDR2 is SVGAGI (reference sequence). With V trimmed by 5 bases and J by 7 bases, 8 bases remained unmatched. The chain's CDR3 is CASSPDRGLAGYTF. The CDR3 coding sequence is TGTGCCAGCAGTCCCGACAGGGGGTTGGCTGGCTACACCTTC.

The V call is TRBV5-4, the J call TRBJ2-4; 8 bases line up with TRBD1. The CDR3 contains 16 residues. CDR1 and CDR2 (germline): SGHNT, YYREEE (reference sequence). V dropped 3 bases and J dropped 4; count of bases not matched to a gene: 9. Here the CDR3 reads CASSSGQEGVKNIQYF. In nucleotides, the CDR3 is TGTGCCAGCAGCTCGGGACAGGAAGGTGTTAAAAACATTCAGTACTTC.